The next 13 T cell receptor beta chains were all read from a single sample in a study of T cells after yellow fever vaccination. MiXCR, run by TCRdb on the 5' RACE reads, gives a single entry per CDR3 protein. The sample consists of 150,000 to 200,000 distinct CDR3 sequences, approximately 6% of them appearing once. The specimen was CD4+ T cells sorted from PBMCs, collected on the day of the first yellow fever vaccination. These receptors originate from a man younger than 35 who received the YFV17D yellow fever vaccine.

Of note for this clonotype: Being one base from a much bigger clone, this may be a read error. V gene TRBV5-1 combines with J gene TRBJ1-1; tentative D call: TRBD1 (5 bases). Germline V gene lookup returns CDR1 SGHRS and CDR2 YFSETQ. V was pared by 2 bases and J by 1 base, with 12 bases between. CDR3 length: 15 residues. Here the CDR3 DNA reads TGCGCCAGCAGCTTTGAACAGGCGAAGAACACTGAAGCTTTCTTT. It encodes CASSFEQAKNTEAFF.

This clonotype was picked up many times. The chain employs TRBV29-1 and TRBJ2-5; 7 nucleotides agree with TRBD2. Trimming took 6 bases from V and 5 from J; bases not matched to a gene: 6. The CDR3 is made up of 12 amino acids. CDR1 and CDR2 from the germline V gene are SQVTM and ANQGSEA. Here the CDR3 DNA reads TGCAGCGTGGGACGGGGAGGGGAGACCCAGTACTTC. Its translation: CSVGRGGETQYF.

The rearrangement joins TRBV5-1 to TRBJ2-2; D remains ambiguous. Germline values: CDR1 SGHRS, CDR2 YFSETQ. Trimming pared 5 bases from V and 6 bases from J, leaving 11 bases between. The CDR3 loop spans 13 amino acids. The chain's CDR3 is CASSPDGPGELFF. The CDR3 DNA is TGCGCCAGCAGTCCCGATGGGCCCGGGGAGCTGTTTTTT.

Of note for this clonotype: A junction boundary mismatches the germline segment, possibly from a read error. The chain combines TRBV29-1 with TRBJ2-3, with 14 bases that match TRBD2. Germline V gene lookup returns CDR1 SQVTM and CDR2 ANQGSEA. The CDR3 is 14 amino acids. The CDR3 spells CSLEARLAGGKQYF. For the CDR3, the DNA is TGCAGCCTTGAAGCGCGACTAGCGGGGGGGAAGCAGTATTTT.

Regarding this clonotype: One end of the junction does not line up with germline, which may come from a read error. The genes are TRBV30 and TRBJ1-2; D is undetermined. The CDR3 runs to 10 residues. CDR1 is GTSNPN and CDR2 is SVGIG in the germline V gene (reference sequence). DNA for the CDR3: TGTGCCTGGAAAAACTCTGGCTACACCTTC. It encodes CAWKNSGYTF.

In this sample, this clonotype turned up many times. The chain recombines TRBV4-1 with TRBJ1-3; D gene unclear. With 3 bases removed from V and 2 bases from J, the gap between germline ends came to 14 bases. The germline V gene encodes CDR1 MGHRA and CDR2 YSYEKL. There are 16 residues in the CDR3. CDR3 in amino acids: CASSHPGRGTGNTIYF. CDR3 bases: TGCGCCAGCAGCCATCCTGGGAGAGGGACTGGAAACACCATATATTTT.

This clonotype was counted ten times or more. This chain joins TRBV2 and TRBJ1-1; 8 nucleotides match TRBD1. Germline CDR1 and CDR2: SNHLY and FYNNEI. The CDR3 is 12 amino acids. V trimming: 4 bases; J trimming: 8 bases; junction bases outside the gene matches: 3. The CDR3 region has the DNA TGTGCCAGCAGTGGTTCAGGGGGCGAAGCTTTCTTT. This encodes CASSGSGGEAFF.

The CDR3: CASSFKWGQRYNEQFF. The CDR3 DNA sequence: TGTGCCAGCAGCTTTAAATGGGGACAGAGGTACAATGAGCAGTTCTTC. This chain connects TRBV7-9 to TRBJ2-1, with TRBD1 matching 7 bases. Germline values: CDR1 SEHNR, CDR2 FQNEAQ (reference sequence). There are 16 residues in the CDR3. J lost 4 bases, V lost 3 bases, and 9 bases had no gene match.

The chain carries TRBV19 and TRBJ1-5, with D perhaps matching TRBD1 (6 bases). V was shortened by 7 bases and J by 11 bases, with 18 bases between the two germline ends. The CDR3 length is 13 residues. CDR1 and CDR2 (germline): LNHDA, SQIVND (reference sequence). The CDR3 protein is CASTQGTKGTQHF. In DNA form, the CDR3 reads TGTGCCAGTACCCAGGGGACAAAAGGGACCCAGCATTTT.

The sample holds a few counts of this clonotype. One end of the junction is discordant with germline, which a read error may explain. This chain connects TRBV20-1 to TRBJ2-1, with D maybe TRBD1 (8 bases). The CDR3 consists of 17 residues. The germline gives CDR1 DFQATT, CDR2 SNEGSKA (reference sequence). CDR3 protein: CCARDRGQGGPYNEQFF. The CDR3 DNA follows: TGCTGTGCTAGAGATCGCGGACAGGGAGGGCCCTACAATGAGCAGTTCTTC.

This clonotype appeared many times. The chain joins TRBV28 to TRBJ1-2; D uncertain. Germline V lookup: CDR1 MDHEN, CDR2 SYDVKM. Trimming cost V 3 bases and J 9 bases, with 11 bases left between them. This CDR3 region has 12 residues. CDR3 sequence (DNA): TGTGCCAGCAGTTTCGGGGAAGAGAGCTACACCTTC. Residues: CASSFGEESYTF.

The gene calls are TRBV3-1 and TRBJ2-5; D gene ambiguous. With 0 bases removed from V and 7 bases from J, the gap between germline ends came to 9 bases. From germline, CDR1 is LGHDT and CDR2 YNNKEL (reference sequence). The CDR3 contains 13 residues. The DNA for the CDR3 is TGTGCCAGCAGCCAAGATCGGAGAGCGACCCAGTACTTC. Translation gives CASSQDRRATQYF.

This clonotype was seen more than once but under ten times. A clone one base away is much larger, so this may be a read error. The CDR3 is CASSAVNEQFF. CDR3 sequence (DNA): TGTGCCAGCAGCGCGGTTAATGAGCAGTTCTTC. The gene calls are TRBV7-2 and TRBJ2-1; D unclear. Trimming stripped 5 bases from V and 7 bases from J, with 6 bases between. Germline values: CDR1 SGHTA, CDR2 FQGNSA. This CDR3 comprises 11 residues.